In its sample, the clone carrying this T cell receptor beta chain was seen many times. Antigen unknown. This record comes from a study of CD8 T cells in ankylosing spondylitis. The length of the CDR3 is 15 residues. V lost 2 bases and J 4 bases, leaving 12 bases between the germline ends. The V gene's germline CDR1 is SGHKS and CDR2 YYEKEE (reference sequence). TCRdb reanalysed the 5' RACE reads using MiXCR and keeps one entry per CDR3 protein. The table records 250,000 to 350,000 distinct CDR3 sequences, around 20% of them present only once. Study-wide points: For ankylosing spondylitis blood, a TCR beta motif of 7 or 8 highly homologous variants appeared characteristic.

The sequence was obtained from a male donor with ankylosing spondylitis or in good health (not recorded which). Sample: blood, either unsorted or a sorted T cell fraction (not recorded which). J is TRBJ2-2 and V is TRBV5-5, with D perhaps TRBD1 or TRBD2 (5 bases each). Here the CDR3 reads CASSFSGLTTGELFF. CDR3 DNA sequence: TGTGCCAGCAGCTTCTCGGGGCTCACCACCGGGGAGCTGTTTTTT.